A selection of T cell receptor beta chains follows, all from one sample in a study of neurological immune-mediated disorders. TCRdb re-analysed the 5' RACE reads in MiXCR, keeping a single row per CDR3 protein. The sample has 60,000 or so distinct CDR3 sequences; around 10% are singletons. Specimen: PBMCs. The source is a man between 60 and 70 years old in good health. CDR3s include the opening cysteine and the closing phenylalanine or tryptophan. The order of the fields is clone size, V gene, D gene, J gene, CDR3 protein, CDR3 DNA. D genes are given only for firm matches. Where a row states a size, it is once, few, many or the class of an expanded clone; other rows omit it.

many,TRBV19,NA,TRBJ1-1,CASGRDITNTEAFF,TGTGCCAGTGGCCGGGACATCACCAACACTGAAGCTTTCTTT
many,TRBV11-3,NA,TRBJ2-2,CASSLGQDTNTGELFF,TGTGCCAGCAGCTTAGGTCAGGACACAAACACCGGGGAGCTGTTTTTT
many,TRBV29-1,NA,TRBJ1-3,CSVGDQGIRNTIYF,TGCAGCGTTGGAGACCAGGGCATACGAAACACCATATATTTT
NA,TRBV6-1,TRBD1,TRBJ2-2,CASSRGTGRTGELFF,TGTGCCAGCAGTAGAGGGACAGGGAGGACCGGGGAGCTGTTTTTT
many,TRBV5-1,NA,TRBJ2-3,CASREGQYSDGTDTQYF,TGCGCCAGCCGAGAAGGTCAATATTCGGATGGTACAGATACGCAGTATTTT
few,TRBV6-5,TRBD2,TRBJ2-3,CASSYGGGASDTQYF,TGTGCCAGCAGTTACGGCGGGGGGGCCTCAGATACGCAGTATTTT
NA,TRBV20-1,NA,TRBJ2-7,CSAWHYEQYF,TGCAGTGCTTGGCACTACGAGCAGTACTTC
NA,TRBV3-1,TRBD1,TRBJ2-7,CASLQGADEQYF,TGTGCCAGCCTGCAGGGGGCGGACGAGCAGTACTTC
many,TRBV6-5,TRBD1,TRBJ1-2,CASRPGQGASGYTF,TGTGCCAGCAGGCCGGGACAGGGGGCATCCGGCTACACCTTC
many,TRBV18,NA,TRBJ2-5,CASSLSAGTAETQYF,TGTGCCAGCTCATTAAGCGCAGGGACGGCAGAGACCCAGTACTTC
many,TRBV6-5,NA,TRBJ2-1,CASRRGHEQFF,TGTGCCAGCAGACGGGGCCATGAGCAGTTCTTC
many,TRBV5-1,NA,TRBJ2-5,CASSPRTGSGETQYF,TGCGCCAGCAGCCCACGGACTGGCTCCGGGGAGACCCAGTACTTC
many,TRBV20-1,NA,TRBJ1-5,CSARDEDPGQPQHF,TGCAGTGCTAGAGATGAGGACCCCGGCCAGCCCCAGCATTTT
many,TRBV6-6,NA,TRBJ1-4,CASRARDTTNEKLFF,TGTGCCAGCAGGGCCAGGGATACAACTAATGAAAAACTGTTTTTT
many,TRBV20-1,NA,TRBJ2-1,CSANPGTQRQFF,TGCAGTGCTAACCCCGGGACTCAAAGACAGTTCTTC
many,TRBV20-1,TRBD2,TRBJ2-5,CSARDWTSGLTQETQYF,TGCAGTGCTAGAGATTGGACTAGCGGGTTAACGCAAGAGACCCAGTACTTC
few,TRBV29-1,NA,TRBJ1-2,CSVEGRGNSYGYTF,TGCAGCGTTGAAGGACGGGGGAATTCCTATGGCTACACCTTC
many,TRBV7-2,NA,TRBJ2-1,CASSLATGLNEQFF,TGTGCCAGCAGCTTAGCGACTGGGTTGAATGAGCAGTTCTTC
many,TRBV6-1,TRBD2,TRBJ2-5,CASSEGLAGGQETQYF,TGTGCCAGCAGTGAAGGGCTAGCGGGGGGCCAAGAGACCCAGTACTTC
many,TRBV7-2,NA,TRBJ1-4,CASRRQESNEKLFF,TGTGCCAGCAGACGACAGGAAAGTAATGAAAAACTGTTTTTT
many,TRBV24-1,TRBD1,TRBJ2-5,CATSDPILAGGIETQYF,TGTGCCACCAGTGATCCTATCCTAGCAGGGGGCATAGAGACCCAGTACTTC
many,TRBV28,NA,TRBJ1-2,CASSLTGDGKDGYTF,TGTGCCAGCAGTTTGACCGGGGACGGCAAGGATGGCTACACCTTC
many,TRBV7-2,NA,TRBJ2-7,CASSLMLLTVEQYF,TGTGCCAGCAGCTTAATGCTCCTCACAGTGGAGCAGTACTTC
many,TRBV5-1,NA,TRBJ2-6,CASSLAGQGGSGANVLTF,TGCGCCAGCAGCTTAGCCGGACAGGGAGGGTCTGGGGCCAACGTCCTGACTTTC
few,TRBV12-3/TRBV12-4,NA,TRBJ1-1,CASSLVSGGNTEAFF,TGTGCCAGCAGTTTAGTATCGGGAGGGAACACTGAAGCTTTCTTT
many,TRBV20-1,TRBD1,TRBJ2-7,CSARDGQGTYEQYF,TGCAGTGCTAGAGACGGACAGGGAACGTACGAGCAGTACTTC
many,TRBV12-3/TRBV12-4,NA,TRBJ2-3,CASNMQGTDTQYF,TGTGCCAGCAATATGCAGGGCACAGATACGCAGTATTTT
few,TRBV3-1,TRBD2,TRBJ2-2,CASSQLAGGANTGELFF,TGTGCCAGCAGCCAACTAGCGGGGGGCGCGAACACCGGGGAGCTGTTTTTT
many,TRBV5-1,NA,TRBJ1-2,CASSLGLYGYTF,TGCGCCAGCAGCCTCGGGTTATACGGCTACACCTTC
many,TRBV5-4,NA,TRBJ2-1,CASSPPPSGFNEQFF,TGTGCCAGCAGCCCCCCCCCTTCCGGTTTCAATGAGCAGTTCTTC
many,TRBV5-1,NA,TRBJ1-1,CASSLGAGLDTEAFF,TGCGCCAGCAGCTTGGGCGCGGGGCTCGACACTGAAGCTTTCTTT
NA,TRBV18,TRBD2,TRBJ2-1,CASSSGTSGGLSEQFF,TGTGCCAGCTCATCTGGGACTAGCGGGGGTCTCAGTGAGCAGTTCTTT
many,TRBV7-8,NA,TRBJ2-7,CASSLNRNYEQYF,TGTGCCAGCAGCTTAAACAGGAACTACGAGCAGTACTTC
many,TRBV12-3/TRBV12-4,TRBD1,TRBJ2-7,CASTRAGTGGGEQYF,TGTGCCAGCACCAGAGCCGGGACAGGGGGCGGCGAGCAGTACTTC
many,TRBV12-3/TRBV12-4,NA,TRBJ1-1,CASIFGYTEAFF,TGTGCCAGCATATTCGGGTACACTGAAGCTTTCTTT
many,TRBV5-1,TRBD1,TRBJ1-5,CASSLVPGQTNQPQHF,TGCGCCAGCAGCTTGGTCCCGGGACAGACTAATCAGCCCCAGCATTTT
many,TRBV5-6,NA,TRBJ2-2,CASRSTGNTGELFF,TGTGCCAGCAGATCGACAGGGAACACCGGGGAGCTGTTTTTT
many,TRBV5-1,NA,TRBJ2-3,CASSLGRPGDTQYF,TGCGCCAGCAGCTTGGGGAGGCCCGGGGATACGCAGTATTTT
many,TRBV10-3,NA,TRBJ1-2,CAISGQDSHNYGYTF,TGTGCCATCAGTGGCCAGGACAGTCATAACTATGGCTACACCTTC
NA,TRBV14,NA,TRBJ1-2,CASSQLKGAKYGYTF,TGTGCCAGCAGCCAATTGAAAGGAGCTAAATATGGCTACACCTTC
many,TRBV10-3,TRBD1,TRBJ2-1,CAIRADRGAYNEQFF,TGTGCCATCAGGGCAGACAGGGGTGCCTACAATGAGCAGTTCTTC
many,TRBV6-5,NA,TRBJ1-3,CASSRDIRSINTIYF,TGTGCCAGCAGTCGGGACATCAGAAGCATAAACACCATATATTTT
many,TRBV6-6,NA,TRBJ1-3,CASSLTGNTIYF,TGTGCCAGCAGTTTAACTGGAAACACCATATATTTT
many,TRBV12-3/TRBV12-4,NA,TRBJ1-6,CASGISYNSPLHF,TGTGCCAGCGGGATTTCCTATAATTCACCCCTCCACTTT
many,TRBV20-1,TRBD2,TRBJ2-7,CSARVQRGGSYEQYF,TGCAGTGCTAGAGTCCAGCGGGGGGGCAGCTACGAGCAGTACTTC
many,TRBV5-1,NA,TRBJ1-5,CASERRQVHGPPQHF,TGCGCCAGCGAGAGGCGGCAAGTCCATGGTCCGCCCCAGCATTTT
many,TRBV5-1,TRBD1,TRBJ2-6,CASSADRAWANVLTF,TGCGCCAGCAGCGCAGACAGGGCCTGGGCCAACGTCCTGACTTTC
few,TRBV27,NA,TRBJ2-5,CASSLGGNGETQYF,TGTGCCAGCAGTTTAGGGGGAAATGGAGAGACCCAGTACTTC
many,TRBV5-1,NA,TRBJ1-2,CASKEVGTNSFYGYTF,TGCGCCAGCAAGGAGGTAGGGACCAACTCCTTCTATGGCTACACCTTC
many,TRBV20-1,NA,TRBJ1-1,CSAPRAYTEAFF,TGCAGTGCCCCCCGGGCTTACACTGAAGCTTTCTTT
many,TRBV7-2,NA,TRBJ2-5,CASSLGSPPETQYF,TGTGCCAGCAGCTTAGGATCCCCACCGGAGACCCAGTACTTC
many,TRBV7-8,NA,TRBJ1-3,CASSARPRLSGNTIYF,TGTGCCAGCAGCGCGCGACCGCGTCTCTCTGGAAACACCATATATTTT
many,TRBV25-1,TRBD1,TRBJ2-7,CASSGTGGPHEQYF,TGTGCCAGCAGTGGGACAGGGGGCCCCCACGAGCAGTACTTC
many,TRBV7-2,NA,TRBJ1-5,CASNWGNQPQHF,TGTGCCAGCAATTGGGGCAATCAGCCCCAGCATTTT